This T cell receptor (beta chain) was recorded in a study of blood T cell repertoires in COVID-19. Study-level information: There were acute and convalescent COVID-19 samples, and they came from the United States, Italy and Spain.

The length of the CDR3 is 15 residues. The V and J ends lost 6 bases and 4 bases respectively, with 18 bases between them. Per the germline V gene, CDR1 is MNHEY and CDR2 is SVGAGI. Authors' data handling: The assay estimated nucleated cells by amplifying reference gene primers. The assay was immunoSEQ multiplex PCR, and TCRdb's table has in-frame clones only and misses some. For V, J and clone size, that table is used; D and trimming come from the DNA. The sample includes 150,000 to 200,000 clones, 78% of them seen just once. The sequence came from a woman aged 80 or over with active or convalescent COVID-19. The sample comprised peripheral blood. The chain uses TRBV6-5 and TRBJ1-2; D is perhaps TRBD1 (6 bases). The CDR3 DNA reads as TGTGCCAGCAGACAAGGGGCAGGGGAGCGCTATGGCTACACCTTC. The encoded protein is CASRQGAGERYGYTF.